One and the same sample provided the 10 T cell receptor beta chains below, sequenced in a study of blood T cell repertoires in COVID-19. This table comes from immunoSEQ multiplex PCR, and its TCRdb copy is limited to in-frame clones, with some not included. The sample lists about 52,000 clones; 80% to 90% were seen once. The sample taken for sequencing was peripheral blood. Receptors originate from a man aged 55 to 70 with active COVID-19.

This sequence joins TRBV14 and TRBJ2-2; 8 nucleotides agree with TRBD1. CDR1 and CDR2 from the germline V gene are SGHDN and FVKESK. With 0 bases clipped from V and 1 base from J, the junction kept 1 base outside the gene matches. This CDR3 comprises 16 residues. CDR3 protein: CASSQEGQGNTGELFF. CDR3 nucleotide sequence: TGTGCCAGCAGCCAAGAAGGACAGGGGAACACCGGGGAGCTGTTTTTT.

The rearrangement joins TRBV6-5 to TRBJ2-5; TRBD2 matches 9 bases. Germline V lookup: CDR1 MNHEY, CDR2 SVGAGI. The CDR3 spans 15 residues. The V segment lost 2 bases and the J segment 5 bases; nucleotides outside the gene matches: 6. CDR3 in amino acids: CASSYGGLARETQYF. CDR3 nucleotides: TGTGCCAGCAGTTACGGGGGACTAGCTAGGGAGACCCAGTACTTC.

The rearrangement joins TRBV5-1 to TRBJ1-5; 7 positions agree with TRBD1. This CDR3 is built from 15 residues. Germline loops: CDR1 SGHRS, CDR2 YFSETQ. The V segment lost 4 bases and the J segment 4 bases; nucleotides outside the gene matches: 8. The DNA for the CDR3 is TGCGCCAGCAGCGGATCGGGACAGCCGAATCAGCCCCAGCATTTT. This codes for CASSGSGQPNQPQHF.

The rearrangement uses TRBV28 and TRBJ1-4; weak D call: TRBD1 (5 bases). Trimming shortened V by 3 bases and J by 5 bases, and 13 bases separated the two germline ends. The CDR3 covers 15 residues. In germline, CDR1 is MDHEN, CDR2 SYDVKM. CDR3 coding DNA: TGTGCCAGCAGTTTCCCCGACAGTAACAATGAAAAACTGTTTTTT. It is translated as CASSFPDSNNEKLFF. Full variable domain (missing parts from reference TRBV28 and TRBJ1-4): DVKVTQSSRYLVKRTGEKVFLECVQDMDHENMFWYRQDPGLGLRLIYFSYDVKMKEKGDIPEGYSVSREKKERFSLILESASTNQTSMYLCASSFPDSNNEKLFFGSGTQLSVL.

The CDR3 sequence is CATRGTDTQYF. The CDR3 DNA follows: TGTGCCACCCGGGGGACAGATACGCAGTATTTT. The chain employs TRBV10-3 and TRBJ2-3, with D possibly being TRBD2 (6 bases). CDR1 and CDR2 (germline): ENHRY, SYGVKD. The CDR3 length is 11 residues. The germline V and J ends were trimmed by 10 bases and 3 bases, with 8 bases remaining between them.

The DNA of the CDR3 is TGTGCCAGTAGAAAGGGACAGGGGGCCTACGAGCAGTACTTC. Protein sequence: CASRKGQGAYEQYF. The rearrangement links TRBV19 to TRBJ2-7; 11 bases match TRBD1. Germline CDR1 is LNHDA and CDR2 is SQIVND (reference sequence). V dropped 6 bases and J dropped 2; count of bases not matched to a gene: 3. The CDR3 is 14 amino acids.

The CDR3 is CASSAKEFWTLQETQYF. The CDR3 bases are TGCGCCAGCAGCGCCAAAGAATTTTGGACACTACAAGAGACCCAGTACTTC. The V and J genes are TRBV5-1 and TRBJ2-5; a weak D match, TRBD1 (5 bases). The germline V and J ends were trimmed by 4 bases and 2 bases, with 21 bases remaining between them. This CDR3 is 17 amino acids long. Germline CDR1 reads SGHRS; CDR2 reads YFSETQ.

This chain joins TRBV4-3 and TRBJ1-5, with 7 bases fitting TRBD1. The V gene end was trimmed by 1 base and the J gene end by 7 bases; junction bases not matched to a gene: 4. This CDR3 region has 14 residues. Germline V gene sequence: CDR1 LGHNA, CDR2 YSLEER. The CDR3, as DNA: TGCGCCAGCAGCCAAGGACAGGGACGACAGCCCCAGCATTTT. Translating gives CASSQGQGRQPQHF.

Concerning this clone itself: One junction end does not reproduce the germline sequence, and a read error may be involved. The V gene is TRBV28, the J gene TRBJ1-5; TRBD1 matches 12 bases. Germline V gene sequence: CDR1 MDHEN, CDR2 SYDVKM. The CDR3 covers 16 residues. The CDR3 sequence: CAGSKPGQGARQPQHF. DNA for the CDR3: TGTGCCGGCAGTAAACCGGGACAGGGGGCCAGACAGCCCCAGCATTTT.

The gene calls are TRBV9 and TRBJ2-1, with 9 bases aligning to TRBD2. The CDR3 runs 14 residues. Germline V gene lookup returns CDR1 SGDLS and CDR2 YYNGEE. The trim removed 5 bases at V and 3 bases at J, leaving 3 bases unmatched. CDR3 in amino acids: CASSASGNYNEQFF. The DNA for the CDR3 is TGTGCCAGCAGTGCTAGCGGGAACTACAATGAGCAGTTCTTC.